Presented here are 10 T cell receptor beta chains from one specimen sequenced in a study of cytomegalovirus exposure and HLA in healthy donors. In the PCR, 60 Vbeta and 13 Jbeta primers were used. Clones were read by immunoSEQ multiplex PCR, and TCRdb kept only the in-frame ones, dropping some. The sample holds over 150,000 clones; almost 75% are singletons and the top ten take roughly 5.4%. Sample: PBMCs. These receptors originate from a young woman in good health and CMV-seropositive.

The CDR3 DNA follows: TGTGCCAGCAGCTTATCCCGGACTGGGAGCGAGCAGTACTTC. Its protein product is CASSLSRTGSEQYF. The rearrangement joins TRBV11-2 to TRBJ2-7; weak D call: TRBD2 (5 bases). In germline, CDR1 is SGHAT, CDR2 FQNNGV. The CDR3 runs to 14 residues. V gave up 2 bases and J gave up 6 bases, with 14 bases separating them.

The DNA of the CDR3 is TGTGCCAGCAGCTTAACCGGGACAGGGAGGAATGAGCAGTTCTTC. It specifies CASSLTGTGRNEQFF. The chain joins TRBV7-9 to TRBJ2-1; 9 bases fit TRBD1. V was clipped by 2 bases and J by 7 bases; unmatched bases: 6. Per germline, CDR1 SEHNR and CDR2 FQNEAQ (reference sequence). CDR3 length: 15 amino acids.

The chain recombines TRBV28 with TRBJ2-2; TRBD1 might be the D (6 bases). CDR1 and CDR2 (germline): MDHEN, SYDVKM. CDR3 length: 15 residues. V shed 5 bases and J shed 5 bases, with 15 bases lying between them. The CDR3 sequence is CASSLQGEVTGELFF. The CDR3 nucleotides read TGTGCCAGCAGTCTACAGGGCGAGGTTACCGGGGAGCTGTTTTTT.

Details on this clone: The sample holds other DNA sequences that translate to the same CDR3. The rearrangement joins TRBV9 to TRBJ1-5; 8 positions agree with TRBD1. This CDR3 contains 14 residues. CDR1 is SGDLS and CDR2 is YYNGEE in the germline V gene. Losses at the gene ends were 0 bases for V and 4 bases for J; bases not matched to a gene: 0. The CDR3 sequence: CASSVGTGNQPQHF. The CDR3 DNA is TGTGCCAGCAGCGTAGGGACAGGGAATCAGCCCCAGCATTTT.

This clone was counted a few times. The CDR3 nucleotides read TGCAGCGTTGAAGGAGGGTGGGGCACAGATACGCAGTATTTT. Protein sequence: CSVEGGWGTDTQYF. This sequence joins TRBV29-1 and TRBJ2-3; D is possibly TRBD2 (5 bases). Between the trimmed V and J ends, which lost 1 base and 1 base, there was a span of 9 bases. CDR1 SQVTM and CDR2 ANQGSEA come from the germline V gene. The CDR3 is 14 residues long.

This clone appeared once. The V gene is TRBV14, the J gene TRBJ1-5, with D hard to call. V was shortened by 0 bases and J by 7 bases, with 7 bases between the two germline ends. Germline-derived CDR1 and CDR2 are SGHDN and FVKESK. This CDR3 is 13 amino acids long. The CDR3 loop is CASSQDSSQPQHF. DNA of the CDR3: TGTGCCAGCAGCCAAGATTCTTCCCAGCCCCAGCATTTT.

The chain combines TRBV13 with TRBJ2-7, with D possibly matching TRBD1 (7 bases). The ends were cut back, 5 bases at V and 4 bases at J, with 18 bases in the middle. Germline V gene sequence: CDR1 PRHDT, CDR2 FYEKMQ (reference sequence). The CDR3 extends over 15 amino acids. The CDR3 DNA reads TGTGCCAGCAGCGGAGGGACAGCGAGAATATACGAGCAGTACTTC. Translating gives CASSGGTARIYEQYF.

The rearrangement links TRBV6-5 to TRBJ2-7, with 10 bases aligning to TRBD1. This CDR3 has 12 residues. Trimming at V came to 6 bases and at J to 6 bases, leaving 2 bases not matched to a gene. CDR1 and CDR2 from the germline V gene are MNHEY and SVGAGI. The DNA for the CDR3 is TGTGCCAGCAGGGACAGGGGGGGCGAGCAGTACTTC. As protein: CASRDRGGEQYF.

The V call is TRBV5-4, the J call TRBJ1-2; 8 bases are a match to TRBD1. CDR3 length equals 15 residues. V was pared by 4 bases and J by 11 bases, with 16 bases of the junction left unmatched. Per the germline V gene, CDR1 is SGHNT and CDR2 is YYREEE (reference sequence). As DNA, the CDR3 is TGTGCCAGCAGCACCAGGGGGCGCCCAGGATTCGGATACACCTTC. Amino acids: CASSTRGRPGFGYTF. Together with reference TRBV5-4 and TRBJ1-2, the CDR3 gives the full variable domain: ETGVTQSPTHLIKTRGQQVTLRCSSQSGHNTVSWYQQALGQGPQFIFQYYREEENGRGNFPPRFSGLQFPNYSSELNVNALELDDSALYLCASSTRGRPGFGYTFGSGTRLTVV.

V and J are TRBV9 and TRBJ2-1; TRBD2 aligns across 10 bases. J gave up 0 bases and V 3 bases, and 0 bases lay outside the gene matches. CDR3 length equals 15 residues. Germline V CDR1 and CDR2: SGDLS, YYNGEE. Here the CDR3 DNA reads TGTGCCAGCAGCGCTAGCGGGGGCTCCTACAATGAGCAGTTCTTC. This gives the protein CASSASGGSYNEQFF.